Shown below are 7 T cell receptor beta chains from a single sample sequenced in a study of T cells in women clearing cervical HPV infection. Using immunoSEQ multiplex PCR, the repertoire was profiled, and TCRdb retains in-frame clones only, with some absent. The sample includes 20,000 to 25,000 clones. Sample: blood buffy coat. Every receptor here comes from a woman aged 18-69 years with a cervical HPV16 infection that either progressed to CIN3+ or cleared (not recorded which).

For this clone: The read halts 3 residues ahead of the CDR3 end, with the missing end drawn from the germline J gene. The rearrangement links TRBV28 to TRBJ1-1, with TRBD1 as a possible D gene (6 bases). This CDR3 contains 14 residues. Deletions cut 6 bases from V and 5 bases from J, with 16 bases between. Per germline, CDR1 MDHEN and CDR2 SYDVKM. The CDR3 spells CASRLPGVGTEAFF. The CDR3 DNA, read in part, is TGTGCCAGCAGGCTCCCAGGGGTGGGGACTGAA.

The DNA read from the CDR3 is TGTGCCAGCAGCGTTTGGACAGGGACCGCTGGAAACACC. This translates into CASSVWTGTAGNT. The full CDR3 protein is CASSVWTGTAGNTIYF. The V call is TRBV14, the J call TRBJ1-3, with 8 bases that match TRBD1. The read comes to an end 3 residues before the CDR3 does, leaving the germline J gene to fill in the end. The CDR3 contains 16 residues. Trimming cost V 5 bases and J 2 bases; bases outside gene matches: 8. Per the germline V gene, CDR1 is SGHDN and CDR2 is FVKESK.

Remarks on this clone: The CDR3 extends 3 residues past the end of the read, so its final part is completed from the germline J gene. This chain joins TRBV19 and TRBJ1-2, with D perhaps matching TRBD1 (6 bases). Germline CDR1 LNHDA, CDR2 SQIVND (reference sequence). This CDR3 has 16 residues. CDR3 DNA, as far as it was read: TGTGCCAGTAGTATCTTGGGGGCAGGGAGCAATCAGCCC. This translates into CASSILGAGSNQP. The full-length CDR3 reads as CASSILGAGSNQPYTF.

The part of the CDR3 DNA that was read is TGCGCCAGCAGCTTGGCCGGCCAGACTAGCACAGATACG. It is translated as CASSLAGQTSTDT. The entire CDR3 protein is CASSLAGQTSTDTQYF. The chain joins TRBV5-1 to TRBJ2-3; D call uncertain. With the read ending 3 residues before the CDR3 end, the germline J gene is used to fill in that end. V lost 0 bases and J lost 0, with 11 bases in between. Germline CDR1 is SGHRS and CDR2 is YFSETQ. This CDR3 region has 16 residues.

Remarks on this clone: The sequenced fragment ends 3 residues before the CDR3 boundary, so the rest is inferred from the germline J gene. The J gene is TRBJ2-1, the V gene TRBV13, with 11 positions matching TRBD2. V dropped 1 base and J dropped 8; count of bases not matched to a gene: 16. Germline V gene sequence: CDR1 PRHDT, CDR2 FYEKMQ (reference sequence). The CDR3 has 19 amino acids. The CDR3 spells CASSLVATLGTSGWDEQFF. CDR3 DNA (partial): TGTGCCAGCAGCTTAGTAGCGACACTCGGGACTAGCGGATGGGATGAG.

On this clone: Read coverage stops 3 residues before the CDR3 terminus; the germline J gene supplies the remainder. J is TRBJ2-3 and V is TRBV7-3, with 11 nucleotides matching TRBD2. The CDR3 is 14 amino acids. Trimming took 5 bases from V and 5 from J; bases not matched to a gene: 3. Germline V lookup: CDR1 SGHTA, CDR2 FQGTGA. The CDR3 bases that were read are TGTGCCAGCAGCCCGACTAGCGGGAAAGATACG. It encodes CASSPTSGKDT. The entire CDR3 protein reads CASSPTSGKDTQYF.

A word on this clone: The missing CDR3 end, 3 residues past where the read stops, is filled in from the germline J gene. The chain combines TRBV5-4 with TRBJ2-2; TRBD2 is a possible D gene (5 bases). Deletions cut 3 bases from V and 5 bases from J, with 8 bases between. The CDR3 totals 13 residues. Germline V CDR1 and CDR2: SGHNT, YYREEE (reference sequence). CDR3 bases read: TGTGCCAGCAGCTGGAGCGGTACCGGGGAG. As protein: CASSWSGTGE. The CDR3 in its entirety is CASSWSGTGELFF.